This TCR beta chain was captured in a study of T cells in Graves' hyperthyroidism and ophthalmopathy. Exclusion criteria comprised uncontrolled infection, other autoimmune disease, pregnancy or lactation. The diagnostic basis comprised clinical symptoms, serum thyroxine and TRAb, thyroid ultrasound and orbital computed tomography. This clonotype has ten or more counts. Its target is unknown. Per germline, CDR1 MNHEY and CDR2 SVGAGI. The CDR3 consists of 15 residues. V shed 0 bases, J shed 6 bases, and the junction held 2 bases outside the gene matches. Researchers amplified the TCR beta CDR3 regions from RNA transcripts. In the first-round RT-PCR of the TCR CDR3, the HTBI primer set was used. From the multiplex PCR reads, TCRdb called clonotypes with MiXCR, one entry per CDR3 protein. The repertoire holds about 400,000 distinct CDR3 sequences, roughly 13% seen once, with 25% to 30% in the top ten. Study observations and caveats: Blood also contained most expanded thyroid clonotypes above 0.001.

The sample consisted of blood. The chain joins TRBV6-5 to TRBJ1-6; 7 bases line up with TRBD1. This clonotype originated in a man aged 45-65 years with Graves' ophthalmopathy. CDR3 DNA sequence: TGTGCCAGCAGTTACTCGACAGGGAGTAATTCACCCCTCCACTTT. As protein: CASSYSTGSNSPLHF.